This entry concerns a single T cell receptor (beta chain). The antigen remains undetermined. V lost 5 bases and J 1 base, leaving 17 bases between the germline ends. This CDR3 has 16 amino acids. Germline assignment: CDR1 SGHTA and CDR2 FQGNSA. The data were obtained in a study of T cell clones after liver transplantation. Study-wide context: Tolerance: complete withdrawal held at least one year, liver enzymes staying within twice normal. Overall study findings and caveats: A larger donor-reactive than third-party decline suggested partial antigen-specific deletion. The donor-reactive repertoire was only partly measurable in a couple of subjects, lacking donor cells.

Repertoires were generated with immunoSEQ multiplex PCR, while TCRdb's copy carries only in-frame clones and drops some. This table has roughly 80,000 clones, around 78% appearing once. Sorting of unstimulated PBMCs yielded separate CD3+CD4+ and CD3+CD8+ fractions. The source was CD4+ T cells from blood, collected at the 22-month timepoint. The chain joins TRBV7-2 to TRBJ2-5; D possibly corresponds to TRBD1 (6 bases). The TCR was taken from a human patient who received a liver transplant. The T cells may partly be graft donor cells. CDR3 sequence reads: CASSVSPGQLQETQYF. CDR3 nucleotide sequence: TGTGCCAGCAGCGTGTCACCGGGACAACTCCAAGAGACCCAGTACTTC. Full variable domain (missing parts from reference TRBV7-2 and TRBJ2-5): GAGVSQSPSNKVTEKGKDVELRCDPISGHTALYWYRQSLGQGLEFLIYFQGNSAPDKSGLPSDRFSAERTGGSVSTLTIQRTQQEDSAVYLCASSVSPGQLQETQYFGPGTRLLVL.